A selection of T cell receptor beta chains follows, all from one sample in a study of blood T cells in healthy people across ages. In TCRdb, the 5' RACE reads were re-called with MiXCR into one record per CDR3 protein. The sample carries roughly 500,000 distinct CDR3 sequences, 27% recorded once. Sequences were obtained from blood. The receptors originated from a woman aged 70 to 79 in good health. CDR3s include the opening cysteine and the closing phenylalanine or tryptophan. Fields, in order: clone size, J gene, CDR3 length, D gene, V gene, CDR3 protein, CDR3 DNA. A D gene is named only where the DNA matches it firmly. Clone size is given for some rows only: seen once, a few or many times, or a class if the clone is expanded.

>-|TRBJ1-2|13|-|TRBV20-1
CSARIAGYYGYTF
TGCAGTGCTAGAATCGCAGGCTACTATGGCTACACCTTC
>-|TRBJ2-7|12|-|TRBV12-3/TRBV12-4
CASSYGFYEQYF
TGTGCCAGCAGTTACGGGTTCTACGAGCAGTACTTC
>few|TRBJ2-3|16|TRBD2|TRBV7-2
CASSSRRTSGGGTQYF
TGTGCCAGCAGCTCTAGAAGGACTAGCGGGGGTGGTACGCAGTATTTT
>few|TRBJ2-5|17|TRBD2|TRBV11-3
CASSFFGERGGLKTQYF
TGTGCCAGCAGCTTTTTTGGAGAGCGGGGGGGCCTAAAGACCCAGTACTTC
>few|TRBJ1-1|14|-|TRBV20-1
CSAREREIVTEAFF
TGCAGTGCTAGAGAACGGGAAATAGTGACTGAAGCTTTCTTT
>-|TRBJ1-1|14|-|TRBV13
CASSFPSGHREAFF
TGTGCCAGCAGCTTTCCTTCTGGTCACCGTGAAGCTTTCTTT
>-|TRBJ2-3|17|TRBD1|TRBV12-3/TRBV12-4
CASSFQRGGFSTDTQYF
TGTGCCAGCAGTTTTCAACGAGGGGGCTTTAGCACAGATACGCAGTATTTT
>-|TRBJ1-3|17|TRBD1|TRBV3-1
CASSLAGRRTGGNTIYF
TGTGCCAGCAGCCTTGCAGGTCGAAGGACAGGGGGAAACACCATATATTTT
>-|TRBJ1-1|13|-|TRBV7-2
CASSLGPLPTAFF
TGTGCCAGCAGCTTAGGGCCACTCCCCACAGCTTTCTTT
>few|TRBJ2-3|15|-|TRBV20-1
CSARDPAASADTQYF
TGCAGTGCTAGAGATCCGGCAGCTAGCGCAGATACGCAGTATTTT
>-|TRBJ1-1|16|TRBD1|TRBV12-3/TRBV12-4
CASSSYLGQENTEAFF
TGTGCCAGCAGTTCGTACCTCGGACAGGAGAACACTGAAGCTTTCTTT
>-|TRBJ2-5|15|TRBD2|TRBV20-1
CSASYSGGAKETQYF
TGCAGCGCTAGTTACAGCGGGGGGGCCAAAGAGACCCAGTACTTC
>-|TRBJ2-1|13|-|TRBV10-3
CAISAQEDNEQFF
TGTGCCATCAGTGCACAGGAGGACAATGAGCAGTTCTTC
>few|TRBJ2-1|16|-|TRBV10-3
CAISEGEGSSYNEQFF
TGTGCCATCAGTGAGGGTGAGGGGAGCTCCTACAATGAGCAGTTCTTC
>few|TRBJ2-3|18|TRBD1|TRBV3-1
CASSPRDRGHSGTDTQYF
TGTGCCAGCAGCCCCCGGGACAGGGGGCACTCGGGCACAGATACGCAGTATTTT
>-|TRBJ1-1|14|-|TRBV12-3/TRBV12-4
CASSLNRLNTEAFF
TGTGCCAGCAGTTTAAACAGGTTGAACACTGAAGCTTTCTTT
>-|TRBJ2-1|17|-|TRBV5-1
CASSPRPARASYNEQFF
TGCGCCAGCAGCCCCCGACCAGCGAGGGCCTCCTACAATGAGCAGTTCTTC
>-|TRBJ1-1|16|TRBD1|TRBV19
CASTTGGPLMNTEAFF
TGTGCCAGTACTACAGGGGGACCGTTAATGAACACTGAAGCTTTCTTT
>-|TRBJ2-3|15|-|TRBV6-6
CASRRPGTATDTQYF
TGTGCCAGCAGACGACCGGGGACCGCCACAGATACGCAGTATTTT
>-|TRBJ2-1|15|TRBD2|TRBV7-6
CASSFSGASYNEQFF
TGTGCCAGCAGCTTTAGCGGGGCCTCCTACAATGAGCAGTTCTTC
>few|TRBJ2-3|18|-|TRBV5-1
CASSFWSGTGTSTDTQYF
TGCGCCAGCAGCTTCTGGTCCGGGACGGGAACTAGCACAGATACGCAGTATTTT
>few|TRBJ1-2|14|-|TRBV7-2
CASSLTGIVHGYTF
TGTGCCAGCAGCTTAACAGGGATAGTACATGGCTACACCTTC
>-|TRBJ1-5|17|-|TRBV10-3
CATMDGQVSFSNQPQHF
TGTGCCACCATGGATGGTCAGGTAAGCTTTAGCAATCAGCCCCAGCATTTT
>few|TRBJ2-7|12|-|TRBV6-6
CASSSSSGEQYF
TGTGCCAGCAGTTCCAGTTCCGGCGAGCAGTACTTC
>few|TRBJ1-6|14|-|TRBV29-1
CSVRTGPSNSPLHF
TGCAGTGTGCGAACCGGGCCCAGTAATTCACCCCTCCACTTT
>-|TRBJ2-7|16|TRBD2|TRBV7-8
CVSSLAASGFSHEQYF
TGTGTCAGCAGCTTAGCGGCTAGCGGGTTTTCCCACGAGCAGTACTTC
>-|TRBJ1-6|15|-|TRBV20-1
CSARGERGPHSPLHF
TGCAGTGCCCGGGGAGAGCGGGGCCCGCATTCACCCCTCCACTTT
>few|TRBJ1-6|14|TRBD1|TRBV20-1
CSLRQGIYNSPLHF
TGCAGTTTAAGACAGGGGATTTATAATTCACCCCTCCACTTT
>-|TRBJ2-4|13|-|TRBV2
CASSTGTKNIQYF
TGTGCCAGCTCGACCGGCACCAAAAACATTCAGTACTTC
>-|TRBJ2-3|16|TRBD2|TRBV20-1
CSARVGTSSSTDTQYF
TGCAGTGCTAGAGTGGGGACTAGCTCTAGCACAGATACGCAGTATTTT